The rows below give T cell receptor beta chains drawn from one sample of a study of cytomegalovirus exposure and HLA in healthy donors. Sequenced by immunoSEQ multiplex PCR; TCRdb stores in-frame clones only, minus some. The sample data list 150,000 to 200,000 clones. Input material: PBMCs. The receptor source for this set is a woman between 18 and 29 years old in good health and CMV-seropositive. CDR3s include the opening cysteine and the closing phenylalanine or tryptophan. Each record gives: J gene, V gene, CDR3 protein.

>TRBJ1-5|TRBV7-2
CASSIAGGWGNQPQHF
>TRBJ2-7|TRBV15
CATSNGGYEQYF
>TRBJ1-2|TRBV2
CASSVDRGLAYGYTF
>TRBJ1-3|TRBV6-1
CASTLSGGNTIYF
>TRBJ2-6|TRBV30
CAWMTSGSPLFPNVLTF
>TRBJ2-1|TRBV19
CASSQVSTREQFF
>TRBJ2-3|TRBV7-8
CASSLRLARTSTDTQYF
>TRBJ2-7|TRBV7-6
CASSLVGGRVNEQYF
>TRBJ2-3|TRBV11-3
CASSPGTSSADTQYF
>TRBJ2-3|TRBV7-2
CASSPTGLAAGTQYF
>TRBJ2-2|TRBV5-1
CASSLVAGGTGELFF
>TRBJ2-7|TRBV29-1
CSVEGQGGHEQYF
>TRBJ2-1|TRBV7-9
CASSLGLREGHIDEQFF
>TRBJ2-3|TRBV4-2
CASSQDRGGEGTDTQYF
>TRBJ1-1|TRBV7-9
CASSLSGGGLYTEAFF
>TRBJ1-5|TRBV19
CAAWDRVSNQPQHF
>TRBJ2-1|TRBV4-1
CASSQDPSGGYNEQFF
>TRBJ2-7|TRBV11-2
CASTLIPSLITSEQYF
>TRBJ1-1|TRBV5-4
CASSLTGVGAFF
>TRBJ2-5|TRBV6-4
CASRTLAGAGETQYF
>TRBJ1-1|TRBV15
CATSRDISRLTEAFF
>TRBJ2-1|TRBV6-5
CASSLASVANEQFF
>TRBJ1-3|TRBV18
CASSLQGTTEGNTIYF
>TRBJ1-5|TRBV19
CASSTGTAYSNQPQHF
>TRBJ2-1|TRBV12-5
CASGLARTSGVGEQFF
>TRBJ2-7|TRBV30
CAWSGTSGGAPYF
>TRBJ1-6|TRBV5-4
CASSAVQGSANSPLHF
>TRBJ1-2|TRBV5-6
CASSAPPGRYTF
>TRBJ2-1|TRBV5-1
CASSLGWTGGHNEQFF
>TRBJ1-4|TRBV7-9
CASSPGSFNEKLFF
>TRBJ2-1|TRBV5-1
CASSQNPGTGTNEQFF
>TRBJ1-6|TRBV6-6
CASSYPPGGNNSPLHF
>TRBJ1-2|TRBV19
CASSISRDTYGYTF
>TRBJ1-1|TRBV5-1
CASSLGQGGTEAFF
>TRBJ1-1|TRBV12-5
CASGLTANTEAFF
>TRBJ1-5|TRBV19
CASTRGETGSGQPQHF
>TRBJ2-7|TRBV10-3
CAISVGDSIYEQYF
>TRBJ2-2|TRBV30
CAWREVTSDAGELFF
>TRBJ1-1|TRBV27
CASSLNPRAGGMNTEAFF
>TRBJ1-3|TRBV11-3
CASSAGRSGNTIYF
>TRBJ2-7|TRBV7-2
CASSLGPSDYEQYF
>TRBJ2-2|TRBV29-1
CSASLGRNTGELFF
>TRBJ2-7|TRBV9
CASSGQGLQYEQYF
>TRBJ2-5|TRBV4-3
CASSQDALASGGKTQYF
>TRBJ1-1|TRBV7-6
CASSFGTGFMNTEAFF